The 5 T cell receptor beta chains listed next were all sequenced from one sample in a study of blood T cell repertoires in COVID-19. Data came from immunoSEQ multiplex PCR; TCRdb stores just in-frame clones and leaves some out. The data hold about 180,000 clones, with 90% to 95% observed a single time. Sequenced sample: peripheral blood. These receptors were collected from a man aged 45-65 years with acute or convalescent COVID-19.

The chain carries TRBV6-5 and TRBJ1-4, with D possibly TRBD1 on 6 matching bases. Trimming took 2 bases from V and 6 from J, leaving 16 bases between them. Germline-derived CDR1 and CDR2 are MNHEY and SVGAGI. The CDR3 has 16 residues. DNA for the CDR3: TGTGCCAGCAGTTACACGGACACACCAGGGGATGAAAAACTGTTTTTT. This codes for CASSYTDTPGDEKLFF.

The chain carries TRBV2 and TRBJ2-5, with TRBD2 matching 12 bases. Germline CDR1 reads SNHLY; CDR2 reads FYNNEI. V shed 4 bases and J 5 bases; nucleotides not matched to a gene: 2. The CDR3 sequence is 14 residues long. The CDR3 loop reads CASSGLAGDETQYF. In nucleotides, the CDR3 is TGTGCCAGCAGTGGACTAGCGGGAGATGAGACCCAGTACTTC.

The V and J genes are TRBV6-2 or TRBV6-3 and TRBJ2-1; perhaps TRBD2 as D (6 bases). CDR1 is MNHEY and CDR2 is SVGEGT in the germline V gene. V was clipped by 4 bases and J by 7 bases, with 29 bases between them. The CDR3 spans 19 residues. As DNA, the CDR3 is TGTGCCAGCAGTTCGATCCGCGGGGCTAGCGTGTCTAGGGGAAATGAGCAGTTCTTC. Translated, it gives CASSSIRGASVSRGNEQFF.

On this clone: In the same sample, other DNA sequences code for this CDR3. The chain combines TRBV2 with TRBJ1-6; D uncertain. Germline V lookup: CDR1 SNHLY, CDR2 FYNNEI. CDR3 length: 14 amino acids. V was pared by 1 base and J by 7 bases, with 8 bases between. CDR3 sequence reads: CASSEGRINSPLHF. CDR3 bases: TGTGCCAGCAGTGAAGGGCGGATCAATTCACCCCTCCACTTT.

The chain employs TRBV10-2 and TRBJ2-6; D is undetermined. This CDR3 is built from 14 residues. V was shortened by 3 bases and J by 0 bases, with 3 bases between the two germline ends. Germline CDR1 and CDR2: WSHSY and SAAADI. The CDR3: CASSDSSGANVLTF. The CDR3 nucleotides are TGCGCCAGCAGTGACAGCTCTGGGGCCAACGTCCTGACTTTC.